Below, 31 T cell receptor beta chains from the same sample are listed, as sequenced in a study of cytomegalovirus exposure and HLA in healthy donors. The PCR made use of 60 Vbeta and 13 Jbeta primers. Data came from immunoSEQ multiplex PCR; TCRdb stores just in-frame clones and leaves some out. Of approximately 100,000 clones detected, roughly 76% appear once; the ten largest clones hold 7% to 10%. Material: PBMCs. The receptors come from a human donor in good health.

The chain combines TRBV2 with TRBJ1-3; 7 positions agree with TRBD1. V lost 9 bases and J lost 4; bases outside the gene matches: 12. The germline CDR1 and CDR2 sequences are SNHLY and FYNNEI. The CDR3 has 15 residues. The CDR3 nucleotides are TGTGCCAGTCACGAAAAGGGGGCTAAGGGAAACACCATATATTTT. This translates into CASHEKGAKGNTIYF. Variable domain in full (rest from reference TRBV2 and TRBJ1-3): EPEVTQTPSHQVTQMGQEVILRCVPISNHLYFYWYRQILGQKVEFLVSFYNNEISEKSEIFDDQFSVERPDGSNFTLKIRSTKLEDSAMYFCASHEKGAKGNTIYFGEGSWLTVV.

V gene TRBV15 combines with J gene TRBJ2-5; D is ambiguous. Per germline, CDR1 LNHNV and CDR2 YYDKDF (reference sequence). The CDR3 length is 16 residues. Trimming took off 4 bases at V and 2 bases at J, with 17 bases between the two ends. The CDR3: CATSNFDDIPQETQYF. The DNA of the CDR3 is TGTGCCACCAGCAACTTCGACGACATACCACAAGAGACCCAGTACTTC.

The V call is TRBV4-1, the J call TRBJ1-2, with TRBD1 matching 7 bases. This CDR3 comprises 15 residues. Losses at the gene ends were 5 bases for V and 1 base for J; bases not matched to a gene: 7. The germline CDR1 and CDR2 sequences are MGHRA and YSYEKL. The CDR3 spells CASSTRTGNNYGYTF. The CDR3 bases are TGCGCCAGCAGCACTCGGACAGGAAATAACTATGGCTACACCTTC.

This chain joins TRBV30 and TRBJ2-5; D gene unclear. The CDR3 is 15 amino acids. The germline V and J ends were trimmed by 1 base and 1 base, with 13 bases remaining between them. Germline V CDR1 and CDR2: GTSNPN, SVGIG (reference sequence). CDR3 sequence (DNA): TGTGCCTGGAGTGACACATCGACGGGCCAAGAGACCCAGTACTTC. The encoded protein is CAWSDTSTGQETQYF.

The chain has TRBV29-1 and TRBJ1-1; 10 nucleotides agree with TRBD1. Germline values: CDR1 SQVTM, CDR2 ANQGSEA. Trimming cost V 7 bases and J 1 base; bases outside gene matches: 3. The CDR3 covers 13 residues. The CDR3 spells CSARDRGNTEAFF. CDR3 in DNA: TGCAGCGCCCGGGACAGGGGGAACACTGAAGCTTTCTTT.

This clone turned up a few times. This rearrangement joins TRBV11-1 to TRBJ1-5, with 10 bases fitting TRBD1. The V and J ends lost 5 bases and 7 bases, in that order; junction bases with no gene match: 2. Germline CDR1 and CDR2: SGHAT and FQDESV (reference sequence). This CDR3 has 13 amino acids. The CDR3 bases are TGTGCCAGCAGCCGGACAGGGGGACAGCCCCAGCATTTT. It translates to CASSRTGGQPQHF.

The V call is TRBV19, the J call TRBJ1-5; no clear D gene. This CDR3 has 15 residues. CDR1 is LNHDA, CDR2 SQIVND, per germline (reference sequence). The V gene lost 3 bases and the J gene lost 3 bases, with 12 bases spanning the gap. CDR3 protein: CASSISTGNNQPQHF. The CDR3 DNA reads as TGTGCCAGTAGTATTTCGACGGGGAACAATCAGCCCCAGCATTTT.

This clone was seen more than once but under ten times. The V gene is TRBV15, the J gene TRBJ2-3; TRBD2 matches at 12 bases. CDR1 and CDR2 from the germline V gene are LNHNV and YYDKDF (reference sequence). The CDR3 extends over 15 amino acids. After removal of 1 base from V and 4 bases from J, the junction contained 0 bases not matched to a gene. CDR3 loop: CATSRASGGADTQYF. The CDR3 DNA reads TGTGCCACCAGCAGAGCTAGCGGGGGGGCAGATACGCAGTATTTT.

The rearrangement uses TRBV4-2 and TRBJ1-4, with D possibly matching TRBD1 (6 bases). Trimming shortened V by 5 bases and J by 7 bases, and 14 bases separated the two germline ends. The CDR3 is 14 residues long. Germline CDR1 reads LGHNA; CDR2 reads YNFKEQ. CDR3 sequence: CASSLSGDGEKLFF. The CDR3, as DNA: TGTGCCAGCAGCTTGTCAGGGGATGGTGAAAAACTGTTTTTT.

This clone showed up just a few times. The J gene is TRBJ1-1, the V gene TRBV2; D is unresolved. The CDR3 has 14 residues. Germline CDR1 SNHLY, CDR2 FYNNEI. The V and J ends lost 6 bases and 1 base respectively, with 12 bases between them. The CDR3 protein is CASSRTPSNTEAFF. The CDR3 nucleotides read TGTGCCAGCAGCCGGACTCCCTCGAACACTGAAGCTTTCTTT.

In nucleotides, the CDR3 is TGTGCTAGTGGTTTGGACAGGGGGGGTATTCACACTGAAGCTTTCTTT. Translated, it gives CASGLDRGGIHTEAFF. The chain joins TRBV12-5 to TRBJ1-1; 8 bases agree with TRBD1. In germline, CDR1 is LGHNT, CDR2 FRNRAP. After removal of 1 base from V and 3 bases from J, the junction contained 7 bases not matched to a gene. CDR3 length equals 16 residues.

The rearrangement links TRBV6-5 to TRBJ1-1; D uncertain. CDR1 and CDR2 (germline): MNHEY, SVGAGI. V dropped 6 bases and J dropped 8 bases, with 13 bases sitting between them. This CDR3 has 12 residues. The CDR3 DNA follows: TGTGCCAGCAGGGAAACGGGGTCCGAAGCTTTCTTT. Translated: CASRETGSEAFF.

Written as DNA, the CDR3 is TGCGCCAGCAGCCAAGAGACTAGCGGGGTATTAGAGACCCAGTACTTC. It is translated as CASSQETSGVLETQYF. The rearrangement uses TRBV4-1 and TRBJ2-5, with 11 bases fitting TRBD2. CDR3 length: 16 residues. The V gene end was trimmed by 0 bases and the J gene end by 4 bases; junction bases not matched to a gene: 4. Germline values: CDR1 MGHRA, CDR2 YSYEKL.

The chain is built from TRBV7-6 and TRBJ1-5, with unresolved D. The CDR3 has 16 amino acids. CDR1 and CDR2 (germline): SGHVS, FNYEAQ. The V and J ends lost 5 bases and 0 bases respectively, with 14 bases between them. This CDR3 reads CASSPAPSYSNQPQHF. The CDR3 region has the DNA TGTGCCAGCAGCCCAGCGCCGTCTTATAGCAATCAGCCCCAGCATTTT.

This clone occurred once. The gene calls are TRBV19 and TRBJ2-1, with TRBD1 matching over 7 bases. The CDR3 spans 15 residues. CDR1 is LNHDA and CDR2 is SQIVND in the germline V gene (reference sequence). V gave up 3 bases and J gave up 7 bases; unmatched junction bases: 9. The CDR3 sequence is CASSIVGGEGNEQFF. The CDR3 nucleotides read TGTGCCAGTAGTATCGTAGGGGGCGAGGGGAATGAGCAGTTCTTC.

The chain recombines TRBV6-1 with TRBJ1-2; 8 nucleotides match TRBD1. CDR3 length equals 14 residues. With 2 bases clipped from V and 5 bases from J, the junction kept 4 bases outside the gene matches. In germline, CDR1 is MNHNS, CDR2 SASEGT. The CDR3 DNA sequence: TGTGCCAGCAGTGAACGTAACAGGGGGTATGGCTACACCTTC. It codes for CASSERNRGYGYTF.

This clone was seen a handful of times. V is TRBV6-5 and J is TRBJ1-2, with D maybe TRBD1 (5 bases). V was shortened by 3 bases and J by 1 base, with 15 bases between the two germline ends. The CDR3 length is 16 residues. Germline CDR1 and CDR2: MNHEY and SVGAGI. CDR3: CASSYGREGINYGYTF. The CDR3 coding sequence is TGTGCCAGCAGTTATGGCAGGGAGGGGATTAACTATGGCTACACCTTC.

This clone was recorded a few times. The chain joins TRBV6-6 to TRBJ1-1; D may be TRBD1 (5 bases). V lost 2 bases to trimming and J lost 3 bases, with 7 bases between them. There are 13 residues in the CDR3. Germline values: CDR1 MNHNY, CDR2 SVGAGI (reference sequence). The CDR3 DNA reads TGTGCCAGCAGTTACCGGGGGGACACTGAAGCTTTCTTT. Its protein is CASSYRGDTEAFF.

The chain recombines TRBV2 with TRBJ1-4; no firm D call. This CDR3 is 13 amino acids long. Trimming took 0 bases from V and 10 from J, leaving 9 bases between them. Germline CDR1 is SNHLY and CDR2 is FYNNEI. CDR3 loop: CASSEALPGKLFF. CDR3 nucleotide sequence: TGTGCCAGCAGTGAAGCGCTTCCAGGAAAACTGTTTTTT.

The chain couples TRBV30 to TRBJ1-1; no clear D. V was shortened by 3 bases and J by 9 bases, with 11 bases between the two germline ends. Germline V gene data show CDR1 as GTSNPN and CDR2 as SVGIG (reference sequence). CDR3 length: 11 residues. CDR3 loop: CAWRNSRQAFF. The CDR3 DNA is TGTGCCTGGAGGAACAGCCGTCAAGCTTTCTTT. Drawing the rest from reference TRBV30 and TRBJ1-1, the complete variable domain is SQTIHQWPATLVQPVGSPLSLECTVEGTSNPNLYWYRQAAGRGLQLLFYSVGIGQISSEVPQNLSASRPQDRQFILSSKKLLLSDSGFYLCAWRNSRQAFFGQGTRLTVV.

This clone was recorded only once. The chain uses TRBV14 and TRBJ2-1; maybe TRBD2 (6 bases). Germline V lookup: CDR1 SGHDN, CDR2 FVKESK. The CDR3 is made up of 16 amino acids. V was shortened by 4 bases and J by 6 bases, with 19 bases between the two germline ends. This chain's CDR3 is CASSPFGWGVPNEQFF. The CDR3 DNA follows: TGTGCCAGCAGCCCCTTCGGCTGGGGGGTCCCCAATGAGCAGTTCTTC.

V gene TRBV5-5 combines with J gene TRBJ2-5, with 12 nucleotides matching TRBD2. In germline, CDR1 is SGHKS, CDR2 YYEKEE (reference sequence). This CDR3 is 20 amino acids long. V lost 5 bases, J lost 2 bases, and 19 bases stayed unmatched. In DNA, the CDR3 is TGTGCCAGCAGGATCGCCGCGGGACTAGCGGGTGCCGGGTTTCAAGAGACCCAGTACTTC. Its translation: CASRIAAGLAGAGFQETQYF.

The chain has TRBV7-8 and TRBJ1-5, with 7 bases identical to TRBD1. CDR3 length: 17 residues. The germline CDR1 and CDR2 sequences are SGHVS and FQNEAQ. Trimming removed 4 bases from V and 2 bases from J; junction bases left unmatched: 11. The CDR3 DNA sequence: TGTGCCAGCAGCTCTCAGACAGGGCCAGGGCGCAATCAGCCCCAGCATTTT. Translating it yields CASSSQTGPGRNQPQHF.

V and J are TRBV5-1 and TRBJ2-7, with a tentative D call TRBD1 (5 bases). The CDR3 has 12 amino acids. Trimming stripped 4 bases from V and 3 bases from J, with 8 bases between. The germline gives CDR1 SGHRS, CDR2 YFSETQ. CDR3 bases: TGCGCCAGCAGCGTGGACAACTACGAGCAGTACTTC. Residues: CASSVDNYEQYF.

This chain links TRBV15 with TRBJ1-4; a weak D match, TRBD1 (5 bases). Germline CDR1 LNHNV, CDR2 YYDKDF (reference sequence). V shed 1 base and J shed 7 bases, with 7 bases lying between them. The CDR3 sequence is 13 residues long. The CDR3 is CATSRGQSEKLFF. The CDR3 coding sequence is TGTGCCACCAGCAGAGGACAGAGTGAAAAACTGTTTTTT.

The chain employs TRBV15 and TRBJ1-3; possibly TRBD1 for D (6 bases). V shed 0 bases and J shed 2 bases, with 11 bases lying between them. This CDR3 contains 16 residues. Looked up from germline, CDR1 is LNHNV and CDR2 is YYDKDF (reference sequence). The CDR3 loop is CATSREDRLPGNTIYF. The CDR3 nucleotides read TGTGCCACCAGCAGAGAAGACAGGCTGCCTGGAAACACCATATATTTT. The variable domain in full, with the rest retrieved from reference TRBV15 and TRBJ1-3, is DAMVIQNPRYQVTQFGKPVTLSCSQTLNHNVMYWYQQKSSQAPKLLFHYYDKDFNNEADTPDNFQSRRPNTSFCFLDIRSPGLGDTAMYLCATSREDRLPGNTIYFGEGSWLTVV.

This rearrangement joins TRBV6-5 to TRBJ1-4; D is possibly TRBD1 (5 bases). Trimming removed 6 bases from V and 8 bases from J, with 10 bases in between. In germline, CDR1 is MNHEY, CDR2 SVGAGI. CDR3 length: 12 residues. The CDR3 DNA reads TGTGCCAGCAGGGGGCAATGGGAAAAACTGTTTTTT. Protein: CASRGQWEKLFF.

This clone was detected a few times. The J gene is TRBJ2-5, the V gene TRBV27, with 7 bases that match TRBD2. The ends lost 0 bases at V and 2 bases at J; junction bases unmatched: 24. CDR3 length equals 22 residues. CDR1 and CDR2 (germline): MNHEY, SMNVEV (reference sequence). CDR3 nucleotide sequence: TGTGCCAGCAGTTTATCGACTTTTTCCCTTAGTGAGGATCGGGAGGTACAAGAGACCCAGTACTTC. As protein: CASSLSTFSLSEDREVQETQYF.

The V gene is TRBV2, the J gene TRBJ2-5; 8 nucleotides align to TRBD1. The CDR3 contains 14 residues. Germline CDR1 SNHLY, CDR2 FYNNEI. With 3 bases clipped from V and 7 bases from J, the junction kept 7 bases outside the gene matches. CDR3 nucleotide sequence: TGTGCCAGCAGTGACCTCAGGGGGCTGGGGACCCAGTACTTC. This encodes CASSDLRGLGTQYF.

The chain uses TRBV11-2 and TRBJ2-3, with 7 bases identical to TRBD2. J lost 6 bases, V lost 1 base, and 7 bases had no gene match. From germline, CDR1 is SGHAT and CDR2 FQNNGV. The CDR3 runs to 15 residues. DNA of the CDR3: TGTGCCAGCAGCTTAGGCCTAAACGGGAGGGATACGCAGTATTTT. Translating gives CASSLGLNGRDTQYF.

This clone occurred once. DNA for the CDR3: TGTGCCAGCAGCGTAGGTGCTAGCGGGAACAATGAGCAGTTCTTC. It codes for CASSVGASGNNEQFF. The V call is TRBV9, the J call TRBJ2-1; 9 nucleotides align to TRBD2. Germline V CDR1 and CDR2: SGDLS, YYNGEE. The V and J ends lost 0 bases and 5 bases, in that order; junction bases with no gene match: 3. The CDR3 extends over 15 amino acids.